This T cell receptor beta chain is from a study of T cells in Graves' hyperthyroidism and ophthalmopathy. This clonotype has only a few counts. The CDR3 runs to 15 residues. Trimming cost V 6 bases and J 2 bases; bases outside gene matches: 9. From germline, CDR1 is LNHDA and CDR2 SQIVND (reference sequence). Authors of the study amplified TCR beta CDR3 regions from RNA transcripts. HTBI primers were employed in a first-round RT-PCR of the TCR CDR3. Via MiXCR, TCRdb re-called the multiplex PCR reads, giving one row per CDR3 protein. Among some 200,000 distinct CDR3 sequences, 15% to 20% were seen once, and the ten largest hold around 50%.

This chain connects TRBV19 to TRBJ2-7; TRBD1 matches at 8 bases. Sequences were obtained from blood. The origin of this receptor is a man aged 45-65 years with Graves' hyperthyroidism. For the CDR3, the DNA is TGTGCCAGTAGGACCACAGGGGGGTCTACCTACGAGCAGTACTTC. This codes for CASRTTGGSTYEQYF.